This T cell receptor beta chain was observed in a study of blood T cells in healthy people across ages. It was with a sample-barcoded 5' primer and a J-beta primer mix that a second PCR of about 6 to 12 cycles was run. TCRdb fed the 5' RACE reads into MiXCR, producing one record per CDR3 protein. The sample contains some 1.4 million distinct CDR3 sequences, approximately 38% of which appear only once. Note on this clonotype: No antigen is known for it.

The CDR3 runs to 17 residues. Trimming pared 4 bases from V and 7 bases from J, leaving 26 bases between. Germline CDR1 reads MGHRA; CDR2 reads YSYEKL. Points from the study as a whole: Researchers report that TCR beta diversity correlated strongly with naive T cell percentage. Older age coincided with a roughly linear decline in TCR beta diversity per million T cells. Nothing was known about donor CMV status, and this possibly confounded expanded clonotype changes.

The sequencing input was blood. The sequence was collected from a woman under 30 in good health. The gene calls are TRBV4-1 and TRBJ2-7, with a weak D call TRBD1 (6 bases). CDR3 DNA sequence: TGCGCCAGCAGCCCAAGGGAGTACCCAGGGGCGGGTAAGGAGCAGTACTTC. Translating gives CASSPREYPGAGKEQYF.